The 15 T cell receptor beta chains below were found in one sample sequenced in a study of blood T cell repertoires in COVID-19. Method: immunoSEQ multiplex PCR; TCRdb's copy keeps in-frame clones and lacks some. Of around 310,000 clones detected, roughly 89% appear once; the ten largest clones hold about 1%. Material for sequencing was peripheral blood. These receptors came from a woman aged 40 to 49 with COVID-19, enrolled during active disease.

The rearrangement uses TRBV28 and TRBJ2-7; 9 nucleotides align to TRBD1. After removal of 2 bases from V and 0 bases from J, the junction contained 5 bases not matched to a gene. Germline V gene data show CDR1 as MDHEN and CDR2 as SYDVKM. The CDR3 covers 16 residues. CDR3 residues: CASSLPGQGSSYEQYF. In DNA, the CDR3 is TGTGCCAGCAGTTTACCGGGACAGGGCTCCTCCTACGAGCAGTACTTC.

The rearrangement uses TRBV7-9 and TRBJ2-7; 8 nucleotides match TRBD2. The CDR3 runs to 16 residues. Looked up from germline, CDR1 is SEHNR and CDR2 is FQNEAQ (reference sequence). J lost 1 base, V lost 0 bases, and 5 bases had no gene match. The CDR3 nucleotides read TGTGCCAGCAGCTTAGCGGGAACTAGCGGTTCCTACGAGCAGTACTTC. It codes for CASSLAGTSGSYEQYF.

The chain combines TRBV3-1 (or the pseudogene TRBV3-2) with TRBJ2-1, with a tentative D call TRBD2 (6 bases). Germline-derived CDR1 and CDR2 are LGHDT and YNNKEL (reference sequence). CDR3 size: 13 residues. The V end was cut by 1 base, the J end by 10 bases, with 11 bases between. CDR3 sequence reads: CASSQVGGSEQFF. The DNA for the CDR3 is TGTGCCAGCAGCCAAGTAGGAGGGAGCGAGCAGTTCTTC.

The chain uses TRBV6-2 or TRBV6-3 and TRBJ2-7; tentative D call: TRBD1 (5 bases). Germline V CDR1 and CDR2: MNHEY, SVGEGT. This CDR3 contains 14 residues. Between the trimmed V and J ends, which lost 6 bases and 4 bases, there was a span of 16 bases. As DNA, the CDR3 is TGTGCCAGCAGCCCTAGGGGATCGGGTTACGAGCAGTACTTC. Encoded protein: CASSPRGSGYEQYF.

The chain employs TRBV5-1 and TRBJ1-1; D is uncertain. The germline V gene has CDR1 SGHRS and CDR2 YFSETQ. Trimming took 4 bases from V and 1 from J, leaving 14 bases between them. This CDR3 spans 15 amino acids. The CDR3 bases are TGCGCCAGCAGCCGCTCCGTACTCCCGAACACTGAAGCTTTCTTT. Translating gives CASSRSVLPNTEAFF.

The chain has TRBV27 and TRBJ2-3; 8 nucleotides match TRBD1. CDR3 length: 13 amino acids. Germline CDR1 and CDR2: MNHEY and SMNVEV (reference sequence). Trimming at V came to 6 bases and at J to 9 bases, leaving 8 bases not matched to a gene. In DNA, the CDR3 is TGTGCCAGCAGACAGACTCGACAGGGGACGCAGTATTTT. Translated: CASRQTRQGTQYF.

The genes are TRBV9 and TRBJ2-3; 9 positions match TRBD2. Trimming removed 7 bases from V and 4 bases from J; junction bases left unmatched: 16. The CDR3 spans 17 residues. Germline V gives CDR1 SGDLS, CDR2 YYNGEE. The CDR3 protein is CASSRQGVAGVPDTQYF. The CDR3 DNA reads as TGTGCCAGCTCCAGACAGGGAGTAGCGGGAGTCCCAGATACGCAGTATTTT.

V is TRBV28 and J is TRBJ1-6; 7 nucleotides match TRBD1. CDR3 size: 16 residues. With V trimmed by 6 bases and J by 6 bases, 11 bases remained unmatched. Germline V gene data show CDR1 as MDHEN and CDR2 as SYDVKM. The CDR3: CASRHLDGQVNSPLHF. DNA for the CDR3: TGTGCCAGCAGACACCTGGATGGACAGGTTAATTCACCCCTCCACTTT. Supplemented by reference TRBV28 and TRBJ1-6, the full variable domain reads DVKVTQSSRYLVKRTGEKVFLECVQDMDHENMFWYRQDPGLGLRLIYFSYDVKMKEKGDIPEGYSVSREKKERFSLILESASTNQTSMYLCASRHLDGQVNSPLHFGNGTRLTVT.

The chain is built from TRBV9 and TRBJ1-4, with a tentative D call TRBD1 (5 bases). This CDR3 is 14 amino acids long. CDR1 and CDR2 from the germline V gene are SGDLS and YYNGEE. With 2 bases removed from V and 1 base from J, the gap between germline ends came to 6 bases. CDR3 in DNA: TGTGCCAGCAGCGTCCAGGGAACTAATGAAAAACTGTTTTTT. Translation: CASSVQGTNEKLFF. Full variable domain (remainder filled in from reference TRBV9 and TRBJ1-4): DSGVTQTPKHLITATGQRVTLRCSPRSGDLSVYWYQQSLDQGLQFLIQYYNGEERAKGNILERFSAQQFPDLHSELNLSSLELGDSALYFCASSVQGTNEKLFFGSGTQLSVL.

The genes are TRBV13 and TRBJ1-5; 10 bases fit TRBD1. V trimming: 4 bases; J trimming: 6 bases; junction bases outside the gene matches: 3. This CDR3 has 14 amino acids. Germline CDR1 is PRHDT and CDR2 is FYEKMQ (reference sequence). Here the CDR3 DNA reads TGTGCCAGCAGCTCTGGGACAGGGGTTCAGCCCCAGCATTTT. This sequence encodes CASSSGTGVQPQHF.

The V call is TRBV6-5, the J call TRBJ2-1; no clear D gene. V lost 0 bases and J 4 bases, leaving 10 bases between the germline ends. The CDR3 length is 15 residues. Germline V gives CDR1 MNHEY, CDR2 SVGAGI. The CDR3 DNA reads TGTGCCAGCAGTTACTCCCCTCTTGAGTACAATGAGCAGTTCTTC. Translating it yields CASSYSPLEYNEQFF.

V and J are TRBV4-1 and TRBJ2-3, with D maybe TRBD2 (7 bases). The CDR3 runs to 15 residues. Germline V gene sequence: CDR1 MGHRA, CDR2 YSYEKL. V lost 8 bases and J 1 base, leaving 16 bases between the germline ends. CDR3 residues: CASRVDGGRTDTQYF. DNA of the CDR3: TGCGCCAGCCGAGTGGACGGGGGGCGCACAGATACGCAGTATTTT.

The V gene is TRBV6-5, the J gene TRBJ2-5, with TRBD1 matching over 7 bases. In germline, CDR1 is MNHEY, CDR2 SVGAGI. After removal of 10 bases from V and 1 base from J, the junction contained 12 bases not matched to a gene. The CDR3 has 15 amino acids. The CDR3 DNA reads TGTGCCACCCAGATGACAGGGTCTGCCCAAGAGACCCAGTACTTC. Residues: CATQMTGSAQETQYF.

CDR3 in amino acids: CASSPGTGAYGYTF. CDR3 DNA: TGTGCCAGTAGTCCCGGGACAGGGGCCTATGGCTACACCTTC. V is TRBV19 and J is TRBJ1-2, with 10 bases lining up with TRBD1. After removal of 5 bases from V and 4 bases from J, the junction contained 4 bases not matched to a gene. CDR3 length equals 14 residues. From germline, CDR1 is LNHDA and CDR2 SQIVND (reference sequence).

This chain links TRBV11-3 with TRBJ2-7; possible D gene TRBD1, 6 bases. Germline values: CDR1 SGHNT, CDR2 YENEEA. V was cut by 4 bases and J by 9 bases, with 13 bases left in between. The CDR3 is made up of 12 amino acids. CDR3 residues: CASSSNQGPQYF. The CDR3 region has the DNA TGTGCCAGCAGCTCCAATCAGGGGCCGCAGTACTTC.